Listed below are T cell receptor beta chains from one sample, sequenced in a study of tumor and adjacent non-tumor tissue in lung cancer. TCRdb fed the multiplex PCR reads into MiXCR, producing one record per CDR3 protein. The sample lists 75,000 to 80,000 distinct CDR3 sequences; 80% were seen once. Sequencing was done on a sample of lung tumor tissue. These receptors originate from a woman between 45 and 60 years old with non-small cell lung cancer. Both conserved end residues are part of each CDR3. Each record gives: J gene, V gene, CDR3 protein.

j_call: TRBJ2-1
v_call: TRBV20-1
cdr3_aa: CSAHIAGTGEQFF

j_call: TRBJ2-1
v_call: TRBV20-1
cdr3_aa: CSAKGWPNHNEQLF

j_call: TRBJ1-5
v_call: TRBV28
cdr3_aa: CTSSYRVVSQPQHF

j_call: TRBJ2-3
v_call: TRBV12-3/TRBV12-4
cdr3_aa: CTSSLETLSTNTQYF

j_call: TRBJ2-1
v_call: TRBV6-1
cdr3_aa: CASKSLTGSFVGEQFF

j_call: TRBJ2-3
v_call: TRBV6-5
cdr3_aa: CDSSYWGVAPQDTQYF

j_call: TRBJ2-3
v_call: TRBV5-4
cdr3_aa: CASSTTSYPTDTQYF

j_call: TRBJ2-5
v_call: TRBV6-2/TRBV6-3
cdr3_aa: CAGSAGQSLGETQYF

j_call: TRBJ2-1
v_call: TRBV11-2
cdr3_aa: CASSLITGNEQFF

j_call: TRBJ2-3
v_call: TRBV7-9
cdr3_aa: CTSQVSTNTQYF

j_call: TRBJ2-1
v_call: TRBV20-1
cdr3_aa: CSAGTSGANNEEFF

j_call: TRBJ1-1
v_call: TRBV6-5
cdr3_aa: CISREIGVSTEAFF

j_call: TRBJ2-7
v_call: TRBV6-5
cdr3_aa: CASRSTSGVSYEQYF

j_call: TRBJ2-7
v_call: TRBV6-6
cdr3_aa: CASCYSSLEQYF

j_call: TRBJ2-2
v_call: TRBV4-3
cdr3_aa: CASSPWRNIGELFF

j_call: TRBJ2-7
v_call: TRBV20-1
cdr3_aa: CGASMEGVGYEQYF

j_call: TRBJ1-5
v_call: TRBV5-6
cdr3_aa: CISSLGGSYQPQHF

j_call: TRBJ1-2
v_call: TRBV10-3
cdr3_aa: CAVSDRTGREHYGYTF

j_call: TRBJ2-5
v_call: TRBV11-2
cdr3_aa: CALSLTGETQYF

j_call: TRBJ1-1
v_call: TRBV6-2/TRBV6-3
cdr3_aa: CARSYSGETEAFF

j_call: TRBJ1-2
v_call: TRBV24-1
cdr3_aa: CATSDPGTPVYGYTF

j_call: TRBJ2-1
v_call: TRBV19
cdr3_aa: CASSLIRDRGYNEQFF

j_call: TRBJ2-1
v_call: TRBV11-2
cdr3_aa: CTGTPEGGGGSYNEQFF

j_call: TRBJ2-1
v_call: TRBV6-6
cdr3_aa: CASSYGRVFNEQFF

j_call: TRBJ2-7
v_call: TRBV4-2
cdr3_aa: CASSQDASHTYEQYF

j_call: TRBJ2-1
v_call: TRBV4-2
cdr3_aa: CTSSQVGGLAGGFF

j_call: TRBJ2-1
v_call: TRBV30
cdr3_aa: CTWADDRGRANEQFF

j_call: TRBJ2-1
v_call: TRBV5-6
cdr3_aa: CASSFYATVRPEYNEQFF

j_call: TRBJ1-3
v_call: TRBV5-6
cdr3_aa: CASSLAPTVGNTIYF

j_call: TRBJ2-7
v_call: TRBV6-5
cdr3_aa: CASRWDSRIYEQYF

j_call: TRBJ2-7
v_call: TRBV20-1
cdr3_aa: CSVRPIDRGNEQYF

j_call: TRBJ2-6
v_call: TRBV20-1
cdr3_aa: CNARLHIGSGANVLTF

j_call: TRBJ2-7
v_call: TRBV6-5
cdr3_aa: CDSSYRRGVYEQYF

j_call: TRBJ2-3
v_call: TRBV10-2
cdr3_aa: CASREENTQYF

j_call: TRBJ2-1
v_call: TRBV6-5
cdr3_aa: CASSQFSHSEQVF

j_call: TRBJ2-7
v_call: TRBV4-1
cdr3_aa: CASSQDDLEGTEQYF

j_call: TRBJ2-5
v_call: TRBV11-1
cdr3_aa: CTSSQGLAVQETQYF

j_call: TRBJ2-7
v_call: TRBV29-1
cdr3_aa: CSVELAGGIYEQYF

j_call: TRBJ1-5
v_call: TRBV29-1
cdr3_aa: CSVTQGLHQPQHF

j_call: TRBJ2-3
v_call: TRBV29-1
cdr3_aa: CSSACGDLGTQYF

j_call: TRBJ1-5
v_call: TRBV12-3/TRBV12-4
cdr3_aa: CASSIGPWPPQHF

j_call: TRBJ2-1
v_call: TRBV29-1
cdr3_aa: CSAEDMSPNEQFF

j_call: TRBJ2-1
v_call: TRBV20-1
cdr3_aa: CSARDQLGGSELFF

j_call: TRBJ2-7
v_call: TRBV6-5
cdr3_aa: CAGNFGLSYWGYEQYF